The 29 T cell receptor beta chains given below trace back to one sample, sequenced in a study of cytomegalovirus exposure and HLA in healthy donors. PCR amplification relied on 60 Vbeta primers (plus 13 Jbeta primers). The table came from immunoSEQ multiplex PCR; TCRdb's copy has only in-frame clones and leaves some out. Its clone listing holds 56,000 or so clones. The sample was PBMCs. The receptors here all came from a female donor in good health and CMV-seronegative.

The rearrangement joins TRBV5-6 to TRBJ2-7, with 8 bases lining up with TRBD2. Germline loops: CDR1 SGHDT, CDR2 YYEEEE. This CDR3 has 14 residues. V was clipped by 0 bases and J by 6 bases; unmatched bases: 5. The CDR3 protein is CASSLDLLAGEQYF. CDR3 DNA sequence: TGTGCCAGCAGCTTGGATCTTCTAGCGGGCGAGCAGTACTTC.

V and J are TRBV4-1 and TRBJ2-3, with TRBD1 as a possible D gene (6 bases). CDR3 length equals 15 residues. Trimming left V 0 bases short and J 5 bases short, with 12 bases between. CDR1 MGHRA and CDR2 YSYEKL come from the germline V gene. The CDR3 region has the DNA TGCGCCAGCAGCCAAGAATGGGGCAGGGGAGATACGCAGTATTTT. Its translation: CASSQEWGRGDTQYF.

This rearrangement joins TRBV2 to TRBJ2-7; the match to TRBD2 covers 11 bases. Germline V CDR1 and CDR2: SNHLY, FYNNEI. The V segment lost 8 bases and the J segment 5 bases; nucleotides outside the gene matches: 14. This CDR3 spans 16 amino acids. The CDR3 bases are TGTGCCAGCCGGACCTTAGCGGGGGGGGCCGTACACGAGCAGTACTTC. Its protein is CASRTLAGGAVHEQYF.

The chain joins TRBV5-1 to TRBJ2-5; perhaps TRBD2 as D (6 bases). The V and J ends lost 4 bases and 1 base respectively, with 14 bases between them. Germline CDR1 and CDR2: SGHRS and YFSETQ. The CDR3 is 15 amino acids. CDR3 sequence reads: CASSPSPGVQETQYF. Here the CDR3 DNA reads TGCGCCAGCAGCCCCTCCCCGGGGGTCCAAGAGACCCAGTACTTC.

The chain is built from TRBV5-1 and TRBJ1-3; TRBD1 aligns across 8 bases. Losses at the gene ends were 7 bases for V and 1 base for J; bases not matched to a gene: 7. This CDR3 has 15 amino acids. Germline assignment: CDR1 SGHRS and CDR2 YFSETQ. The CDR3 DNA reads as TGCGCCAGCGCCGGGACAGGACCTTCTGGAAACACCATATATTTT. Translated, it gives CASAGTGPSGNTIYF.

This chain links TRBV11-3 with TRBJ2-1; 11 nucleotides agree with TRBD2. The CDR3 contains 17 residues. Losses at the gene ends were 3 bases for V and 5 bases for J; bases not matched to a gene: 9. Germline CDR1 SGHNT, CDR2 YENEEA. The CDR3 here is CASSFLLGLAENNEQFF. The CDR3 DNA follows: TGTGCCAGCAGCTTTCTCCTGGGACTAGCGGAGAACAATGAGCAGTTCTTC.

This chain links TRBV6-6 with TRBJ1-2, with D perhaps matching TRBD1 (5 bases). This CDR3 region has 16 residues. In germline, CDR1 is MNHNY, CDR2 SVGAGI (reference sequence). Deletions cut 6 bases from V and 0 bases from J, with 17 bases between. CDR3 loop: CASRPETELSNYGYTF. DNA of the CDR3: TGTGCCAGCAGACCCGAGACAGAGCTCTCTAACTATGGCTACACCTTC.

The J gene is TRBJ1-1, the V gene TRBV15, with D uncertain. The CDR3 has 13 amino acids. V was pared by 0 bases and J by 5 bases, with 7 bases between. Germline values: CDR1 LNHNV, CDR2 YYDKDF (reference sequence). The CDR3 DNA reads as TGTGCCACCAGCAGAGATCTGGAGACTGAAGCTTTCTTT. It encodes CATSRDLETEAFF.

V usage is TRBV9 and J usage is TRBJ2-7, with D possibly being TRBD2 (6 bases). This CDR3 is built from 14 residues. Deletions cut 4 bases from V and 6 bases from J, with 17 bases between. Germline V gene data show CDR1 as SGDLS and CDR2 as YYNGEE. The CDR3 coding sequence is TGTGCCAGCAGCCCCAGGGACTTGGGGGGCGAGCAGTACTTC. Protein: CASSPRDLGGEQYF.

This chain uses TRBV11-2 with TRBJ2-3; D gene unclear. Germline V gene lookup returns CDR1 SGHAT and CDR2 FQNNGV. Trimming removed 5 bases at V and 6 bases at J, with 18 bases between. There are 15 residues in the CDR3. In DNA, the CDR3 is TGTGCCAGCAGCCCGTGGAGCAGCCTTACCGATACGCAGTATTTT. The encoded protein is CASSPWSSLTDTQYF.

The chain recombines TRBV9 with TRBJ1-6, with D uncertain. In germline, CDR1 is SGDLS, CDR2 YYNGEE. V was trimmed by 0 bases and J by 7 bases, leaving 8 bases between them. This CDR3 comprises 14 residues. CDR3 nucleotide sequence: TGTGCCAGCAGCGTAGGCGGCATGAATTCACCCCTCCACTTT. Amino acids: CASSVGGMNSPLHF.

The CDR3 bases are TGTGCCTCAGTAAATCGCGGGGGAAGCACTGAAGCTTTCTTT. Translated, it gives CASVNRGGSTEAFF. V usage is TRBV19 and J usage is TRBJ1-1; possible D gene TRBD1, 5 bases. CDR1 is LNHDA and CDR2 is SQIVND in the germline V gene (reference sequence). Trimming shortened V by 11 bases and J by 4 bases, and 20 bases separated the two germline ends. The CDR3 runs to 14 residues. The complete variable domain, with remaining parts taken from reference TRBV19 and TRBJ1-1, reads DGGITQSPKYLFRKEGQNVTLSCEQNLNHDAMYWYRQDPGQGLRLIYYSQIVNDFQKGDIAEGYSVSREKKESFPLTVTSAQKNPTAFYLCASVNRGGSTEAFFGQGTRLTVV.

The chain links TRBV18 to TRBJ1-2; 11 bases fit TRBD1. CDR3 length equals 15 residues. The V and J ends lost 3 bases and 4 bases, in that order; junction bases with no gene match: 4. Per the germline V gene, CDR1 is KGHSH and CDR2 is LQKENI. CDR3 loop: CASSPGTGGAYGYTF. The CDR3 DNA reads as TGTGCCAGCTCACCTGGGACAGGGGGTGCCTATGGCTACACCTTC.

This CDR3 reads CASTDRSVYGYTF. CDR3 DNA: TGTGCCAGCACCGACAGGTCTGTCTATGGCTACACCTTC. The chain couples TRBV6-5 to TRBJ1-2, with D perhaps matching TRBD1 (6 bases). This CDR3 spans 13 amino acids. Germline CDR1 is MNHEY and CDR2 is SVGAGI. Deletions cut 7 bases from V and 4 bases from J, with 13 bases between.

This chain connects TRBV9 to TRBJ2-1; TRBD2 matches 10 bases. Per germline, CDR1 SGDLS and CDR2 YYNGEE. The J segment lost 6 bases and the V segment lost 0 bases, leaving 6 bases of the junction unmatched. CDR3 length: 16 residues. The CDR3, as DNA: TGTGCCAGCAGCGTAGGCCCTAGCGGGAGTGCCAATGAGCAGTTCTTC. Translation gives CASSVGPSGSANEQFF.

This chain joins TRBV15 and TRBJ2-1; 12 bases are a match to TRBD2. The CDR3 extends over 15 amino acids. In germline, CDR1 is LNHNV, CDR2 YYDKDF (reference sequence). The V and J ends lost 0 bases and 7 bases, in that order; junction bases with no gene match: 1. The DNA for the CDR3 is TGTGCCACCAGCAGAGAACTAGCGGGGGGAAATGAGCAGTTCTTC. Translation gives CATSRELAGGNEQFF.

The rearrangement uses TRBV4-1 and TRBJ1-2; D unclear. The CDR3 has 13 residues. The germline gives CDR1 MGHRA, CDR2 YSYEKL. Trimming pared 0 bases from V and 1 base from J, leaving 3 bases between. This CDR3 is CASSQDGNYGYTF. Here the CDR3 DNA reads TGCGCCAGCAGCCAAGACGGTAACTATGGCTACACCTTC.

The CDR3 loop reads CSVSTGGGGGYTF. The CDR3 DNA reads TGCAGCGTCTCGACAGGGGGCGGAGGTGGCTACACCTTC. The chain employs TRBV29-1 and TRBJ1-2, with TRBD1 matching over 10 bases. The germline V gene encodes CDR1 SQVTM and CDR2 ANQGSEA. The CDR3 loop spans 13 amino acids. After removal of 6 bases from V and 7 bases from J, the junction contained 8 bases not matched to a gene.

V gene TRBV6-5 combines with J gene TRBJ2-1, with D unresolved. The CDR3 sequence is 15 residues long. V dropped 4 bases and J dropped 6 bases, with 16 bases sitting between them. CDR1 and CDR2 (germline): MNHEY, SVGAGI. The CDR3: CASSWLPVTRNEQFF. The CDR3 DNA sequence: TGTGCCAGCAGTTGGCTGCCCGTTACCCGCAATGAGCAGTTCTTC.

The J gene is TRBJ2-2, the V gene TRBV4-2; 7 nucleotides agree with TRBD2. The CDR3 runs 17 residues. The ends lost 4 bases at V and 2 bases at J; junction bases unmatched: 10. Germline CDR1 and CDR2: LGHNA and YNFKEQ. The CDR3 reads CASSPQAGLTNTGELFF. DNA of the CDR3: TGTGCCAGCAGCCCCCAAGCGGGACTAACCAACACCGGGGAGCTGTTTTTT.

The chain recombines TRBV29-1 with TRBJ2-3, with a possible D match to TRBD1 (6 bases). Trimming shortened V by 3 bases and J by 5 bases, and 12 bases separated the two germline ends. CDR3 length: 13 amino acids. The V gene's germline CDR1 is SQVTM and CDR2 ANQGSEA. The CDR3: CSVDWGLGDTQYF. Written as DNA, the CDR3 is TGCAGCGTTGATTGGGGGCTGGGAGATACGCAGTATTTT.

CDR3 region: CASSLVAGNQETQYF. The CDR3, as DNA: TGCGCCAGCAGCTTGGTGGCGGGGAACCAAGAGACCCAGTACTTC. The V call is TRBV5-1, the J call TRBJ2-5, with a weak D call TRBD2 (6 bases). Germline V CDR1 and CDR2: SGHRS, YFSETQ. The CDR3 runs to 15 residues. Trimming removed 0 bases at V and 0 bases at J, with 9 bases between. Full variable domain (outside the CDR3, taken from reference TRBV5-1 and TRBJ2-5): KAGVTQTPRYLIKTRGQQVTLSCSPISGHRSVSWYQQTPGQGLQFLFEYFSETQRNKGNFPGRFSGRQFSNSRSEMNVSTLELGDSALYLCASSLVAGNQETQYFGPGTRLLVL.

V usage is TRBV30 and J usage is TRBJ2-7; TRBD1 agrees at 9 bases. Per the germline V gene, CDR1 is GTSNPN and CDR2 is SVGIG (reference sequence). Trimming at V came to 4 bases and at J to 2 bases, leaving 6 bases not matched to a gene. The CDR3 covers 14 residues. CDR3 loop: CAWTPGQGPYEQYF. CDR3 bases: TGTGCCTGGACACCGGGACAGGGACCCTACGAGCAGTACTTC.

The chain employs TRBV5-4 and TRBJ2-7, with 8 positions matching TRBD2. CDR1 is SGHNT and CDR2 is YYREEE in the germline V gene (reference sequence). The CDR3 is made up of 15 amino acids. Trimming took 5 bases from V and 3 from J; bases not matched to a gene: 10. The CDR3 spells CASRTSGGAFYEQYF. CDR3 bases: TGTGCCAGCAGAACAAGCGGGGGAGCATTCTACGAGCAGTACTTC.

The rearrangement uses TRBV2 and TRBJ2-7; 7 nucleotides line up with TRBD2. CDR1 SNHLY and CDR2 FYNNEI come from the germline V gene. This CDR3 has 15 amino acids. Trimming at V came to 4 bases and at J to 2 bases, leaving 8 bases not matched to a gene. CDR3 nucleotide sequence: TGTGCCAGCAGTGGGGTAGCGGGTCTACCCTACGAGCAGTACTTC. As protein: CASSGVAGLPYEQYF.

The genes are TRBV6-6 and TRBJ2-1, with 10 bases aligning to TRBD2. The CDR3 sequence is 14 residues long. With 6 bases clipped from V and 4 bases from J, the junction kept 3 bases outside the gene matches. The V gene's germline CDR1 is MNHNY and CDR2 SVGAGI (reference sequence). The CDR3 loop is CASRAGGIYNEQFF. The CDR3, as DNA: TGTGCCAGCAGAGCGGGGGGGATATACAATGAGCAGTTCTTC.

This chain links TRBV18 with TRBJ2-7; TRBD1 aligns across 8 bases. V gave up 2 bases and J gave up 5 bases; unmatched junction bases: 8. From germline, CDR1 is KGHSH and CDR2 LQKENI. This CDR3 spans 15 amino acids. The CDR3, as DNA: TGTGCCAGCTCACCATTCACAGGACAGGGCGACGAGCAGTACTTC. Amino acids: CASSPFTGQGDEQYF.

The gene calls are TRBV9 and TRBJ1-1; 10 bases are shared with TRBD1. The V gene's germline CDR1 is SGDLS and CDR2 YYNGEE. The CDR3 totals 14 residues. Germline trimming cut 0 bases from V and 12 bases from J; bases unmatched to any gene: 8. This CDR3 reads CASSVGYRQGATFF. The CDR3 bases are TGTGCCAGCAGCGTAGGATATAGACAGGGGGCAACTTTCTTT.

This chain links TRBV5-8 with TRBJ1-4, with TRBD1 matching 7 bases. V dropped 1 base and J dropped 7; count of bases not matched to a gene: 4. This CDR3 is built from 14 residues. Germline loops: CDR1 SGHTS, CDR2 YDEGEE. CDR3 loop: CASSLQGGGEKLFF. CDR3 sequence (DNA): TGTGCCAGCAGCTTGCAAGGGGGCGGTGAAAAACTGTTTTTT.